A selection of T cell receptor beta chains follows, all from one sample in a study of molecular identifiers for immune sequencing clone quantification. Via MiXCR, TCRdb re-called the PCR reads, giving one row per CDR3 protein. Of 55,000 to 75,000 distinct CDR3 sequences listed, under 20% are singletons. The source material was naive CD8+ T cells from blood, with Jurkat cell RNA spiked in. The receptors shown here come from a human donor in good health. Some libraries in this study had Jurkat cell RNA spiked in. Both conserved end residues are trimmed from each CDR3. The order of the fields is V gene, J gene, CDR3 protein.

v_gene: TRBV27; j_gene: TRBJ2-3; CDR3aa: ASSLLGFLGTDTQY
v_gene: TRBV28; j_gene: TRBJ1-1; CDR3aa: ASSFLVPNTEAF
v_gene: TRBV7-9; j_gene: TRBJ2-2; CDR3aa: ASQGENTGELF
v_gene: TRBV3-1; j_gene: TRBJ2-5; CDR3aa: ASSTWTGQETQY
v_gene: TRBV12-3/TRBV12-4; j_gene: TRBJ2-3; CDR3aa: ASSLGQFTDTQY
v_gene: TRBV12-3/TRBV12-4; j_gene: TRBJ2-5; CDR3aa: ASSFVSGQETQY
v_gene: TRBV5-1; j_gene: TRBJ2-7; CDR3aa: ASSHQGTSSSYEQY
v_gene: TRBV11-2; j_gene: TRBJ1-5; CDR3aa: ASSRTGSANQPQH
v_gene: TRBV19; j_gene: TRBJ2-3; CDR3aa: ASSTRLGWGPT
v_gene: TRBV4-1; j_gene: TRBJ2-7; CDR3aa: ASSQVAAAYEQY
v_gene: TRBV6-6; j_gene: TRBJ1-2; CDR3aa: ASSYSVSGFGGESGYT
v_gene: TRBV4-1; j_gene: TRBJ2-7; CDR3aa: ASSPIGGIASYEQY
v_gene: TRBV11-2; j_gene: TRBJ2-7; CDR3aa: ASSLGGGSDYEQY
v_gene: TRBV5-1; j_gene: TRBJ1-1; CDR3aa: ASSPAGTEAF